Shown below are 27 T cell receptor beta chains from a single sample sequenced in a study of cytomegalovirus exposure and HLA in healthy donors. In the PCR, 60 Vbeta and 13 Jbeta primers were used. Here immunoSEQ multiplex PCR was the method, and the copy in TCRdb shows in-frame clones only, minus some. The sample has 150,000 to 200,000 clones, approximately 85% seen once. The sequenced sample consisted of PBMCs. Source of these receptors: a woman aged 45-65 years in good health and CMV-seronegative.

V is TRBV19 and J is TRBJ2-1; the match to TRBD1 covers 9 bases. This CDR3 comprises 15 residues. Germline trimming cut 2 bases from V and 12 bases from J; bases unmatched to any gene: 11. CDR1 is LNHDA, CDR2 SQIVND, per germline (reference sequence). The CDR3 DNA reads as TGTGCCAGTAGTATAAGGATCGGGGGACAGGGAAGGCAGTTCTTC. Protein: CASSIRIGGQGRQFF. Full variable domain (outside the CDR3, taken from reference TRBV19 and TRBJ2-1): DGGITQSPKYLFRKEGQNVTLSCEQNLNHDAMYWYRQDPGQGLRLIYYSQIVNDFQKGDIAEGYSVSREKKESFPLTVTSAQKNPTAFYLCASSIRIGGQGRQFFGPGTRLTVL.

V is TRBV4-1 and J is TRBJ2-7; 11 bases fit TRBD2. The CDR3 length is 16 residues. J gave up 4 bases and V 0 bases, and 5 bases lay outside the gene matches. Germline-derived CDR1 and CDR2 are MGHRA and YSYEKL. The CDR3 region has the DNA TGCGCCAGCAGCCAAGACGGAGCTAGCGGGAGGTACGAGCAGTACTTC. Translating it yields CASSQDGASGRYEQYF.

The V gene is TRBV30, the J gene TRBJ2-1, with 7 bases matching TRBD2. This CDR3 spans 15 amino acids. The V gene end was trimmed by 5 bases and the J gene end by 1 base; junction bases not matched to a gene: 8. The germline V gene encodes CDR1 GTSNPN and CDR2 SVGIG (reference sequence). CDR3 in amino acids: CAWHMGGRSYNEQFF. CDR3 nucleotides: TGTGCCTGGCACATGGGCGGGAGATCCTACAATGAGCAGTTCTTC.

The CDR3 region is CASTRAGWYGYTF. Written as DNA, the CDR3 is TGTGCCAGCACCCGGGCGGGGTGGTATGGCTACACCTTC. The V call is TRBV6-5, the J call TRBJ1-2; D not resolved. CDR3 length: 13 amino acids. V was trimmed by 7 bases and J by 5 bases, leaving 14 bases between them. CDR1 is MNHEY, CDR2 SVGAGI, per germline.

Here the CDR3 DNA reads TGCAGCGTTGAGAGGGGGTTTAACTATGGCTACACCTTC. Amino acid sequence: CSVERGFNYGYTF. The chain couples TRBV29-1 to TRBJ1-2, with D possibly TRBD1 on 6 matching bases. The CDR3 spans 13 residues. V lost 3 bases and J lost 1, with 9 bases in between. Germline CDR1 reads SQVTM; CDR2 reads ANQGSEA.

Note on this clone: In the same sample, other DNA sequences code for this CDR3. The chain is built from TRBV7-2 and TRBJ2-3; 14 positions agree with TRBD2. With V trimmed by 4 bases and J by 4 bases, 4 bases remained unmatched. This CDR3 is built from 16 residues. Looked up from germline, CDR1 is SGHTA and CDR2 is FQGNSA. CDR3 in DNA: TGTGCCAGCAGCTCCCAGACTAGCGGGAGGGCAGATACGCAGTATTTT. Translated: CASSSQTSGRADTQYF.

This clone was counted a single time. The chain uses TRBV28 and TRBJ1-1; possibly TRBD1 for D (6 bases). Trimming removed 3 bases at V and 1 base at J, with 21 bases between. Germline loops: CDR1 MDHEN, CDR2 SYDVKM. The length of the CDR3 is 18 residues. CDR3 bases: TGTGCCAGCAGTTTGGGCAAGGGCTTGGCAGGGGCGAACACTGAAGCTTTCTTT. It is translated as CASSLGKGLAGANTEAFF.

This chain links TRBV4-1 with TRBJ2-3; D is perhaps TRBD2 (7 bases). The CDR3 runs 20 residues. CDR1 MGHRA and CDR2 YSYEKL come from the germline V gene. Trimming removed 2 bases from V and 4 bases from J, with 28 bases in between. The CDR3 DNA follows: TGCGCCAGCAGCCAAAGGGGGGGAAATGCCCAGGGGAGGACCCCAGATACGCAGTATTTT. Its protein product is CASSQRGGNAQGRTPDTQYF.

J is TRBJ2-1 and V is TRBV5-1; 7 bases fit TRBD1. There are 16 residues in the CDR3. Germline-derived CDR1 and CDR2 are SGHRS and YFSETQ. The V and J ends lost 4 bases and 3 bases, in that order; junction bases with no gene match: 10. CDR3 DNA sequence: TGCGCCAGCAGCCCCGGACAGGTCCTACTCTACAATGAGCAGTTCTTC. Protein sequence: CASSPGQVLLYNEQFF.

The count of this clone is one. V is TRBV4-3 and J is TRBJ2-7, with 7 bases matching TRBD1. The V segment lost 1 base and the J segment 3 bases; nucleotides outside the gene matches: 3. The CDR3 loop spans 14 amino acids. Germline CDR1 and CDR2: LGHNA and YSLEER. The CDR3 DNA follows: TGCGCCAGCAGCCAAGGGACAGGCAACTACGAGCAGTACTTC. Encoded protein: CASSQGTGNYEQYF.

This sequence joins TRBV19 and TRBJ2-1, with 10 bases matching TRBD2. V lost 4 bases, J lost 7 bases, and 7 bases stayed unmatched. The CDR3 runs to 15 residues. CDR1 and CDR2 (germline): LNHDA, SQIVND (reference sequence). CDR3 in DNA: TGTGCCAGTAGTACAACTAGCGGGATGAGGAATGAGCAGTTCTTC. This sequence encodes CASSTTSGMRNEQFF.

J is TRBJ2-7 and V is TRBV4-1, with 7 nucleotides matching TRBD2. Germline V gives CDR1 MGHRA, CDR2 YSYEKL. The trim removed 2 bases at V and 3 bases at J, leaving 7 bases unmatched. The CDR3 has 15 amino acids. CDR3 amino acids: CASSQSLAEVYEQYF. CDR3 DNA sequence: TGCGCCAGCAGCCAATCCCTAGCGGAGGTCTACGAGCAGTACTTC.

This chain joins TRBV5-1 and TRBJ2-5; tentative D call: TRBD2 (6 bases). Germline-derived CDR1 and CDR2 are SGHRS and YFSETQ. With 4 bases removed from V and 5 bases from J, the gap between germline ends came to 18 bases. This CDR3 has 15 residues. The CDR3 loop is CASSDSGTPEETQYF. The DNA of the CDR3 is TGCGCCAGCAGCGACTCCGGGACTCCCGAGGAGACCCAGTACTTC.

The CDR3 sequence is CASSLGTANEKLFF. CDR3 in DNA: TGTGCCAGCAGTCTCGGGACAGCGAATGAAAAACTGTTTTTT. The V call is TRBV28, the J call TRBJ1-4; 7 bases match TRBD1. CDR3 length equals 14 residues. Trimming took 5 bases from V and 5 from J; bases not matched to a gene: 5. Germline CDR1 is MDHEN and CDR2 is SYDVKM.

Only a few counts were recorded for this clone. The chain recombines TRBV4-1 with TRBJ1-4; TRBD1 is a possible D gene (5 bases). Trimming shortened V by 4 bases and J by 4 bases, and 22 bases separated the two germline ends. This CDR3 is built from 18 residues. Germline CDR1 reads MGHRA; CDR2 reads YSYEKL. The CDR3 region has the DNA TGCGCCAGCAGCCCACTTTCAGGGATTCAAATTTATAATGAAAAACTGTTTTTT. It is translated as CASSPLSGIQIYNEKLFF.

This sequence joins TRBV19 and TRBJ1-2; D is unresolved. The CDR3 has 14 residues. Germline-derived CDR1 and CDR2 are LNHDA and SQIVND (reference sequence). V lost 6 bases to trimming and J lost 4 bases, with 15 bases between them. The CDR3 spells CASRERGSLYGYTF. The CDR3 coding sequence is TGTGCCAGTAGGGAGAGAGGGAGTCTCTATGGCTACACCTTC.

The CDR3 nucleotides read TGTGCCAGTCTAGGGGGCTCTGGAAACACCATATATTTT. The encoded protein is CASLGGSGNTIYF. This sequence joins TRBV28 and TRBJ1-3, with D possibly matching TRBD1 (6 bases). V dropped 9 bases and J dropped 0 bases, with 9 bases sitting between them. The CDR3 sequence is 13 residues long. CDR1 and CDR2 from the germline V gene are MDHEN and SYDVKM.

CDR3 nucleotides: TGTGCCAGCAGTAACGCCGGGGGGACAGAAGCTTTCTTT. Translated, it gives CASSNAGGTEAFF. The chain uses TRBV6-1 and TRBJ1-1, with D maybe TRBD1 (6 bases). V dropped 5 bases and J dropped 8 bases, with 15 bases sitting between them. Looked up from germline, CDR1 is MNHNS and CDR2 is SASEGT. CDR3 length: 13 amino acids.

The V gene is TRBV19, the J gene TRBJ2-5, with 10 positions matching TRBD1. The CDR3 length is 15 residues. The germline V gene encodes CDR1 LNHDA and CDR2 SQIVND (reference sequence). Unmatched junction bases numbered 9, after V lost 6 bases and J lost 5 bases. The CDR3 sequence is CASSTIRDRGETQYF. CDR3 bases: TGTGCCAGTAGCACGATCCGGGACAGGGGTGAGACCCAGTACTTC.

V gene TRBV19 combines with J gene TRBJ2-5; tentative D call: TRBD2 (5 bases). Trimming cost V 8 bases and J 5 bases, with 21 bases left between them. Per germline, CDR1 LNHDA and CDR2 SQIVND (reference sequence). CDR3 length: 15 residues. In nucleotides, the CDR3 is TGTGCCAGTCGTTCCCTGGACCTCGGCGGGGAGACCCAGTACTTC. Protein product: CASRSLDLGGETQYF.

This clone was seen only a few times. This rearrangement joins TRBV29-1 to TRBJ1-3; D ambiguous. The germline V gene has CDR1 SQVTM and CDR2 ANQGSEA. This CDR3 region has 13 residues. The germline V and J ends were trimmed by 1 base and 0 bases, with 4 bases remaining between them. CDR3 sequence reads: CSVEVSSGNTIYF. The CDR3 DNA sequence: TGCAGCGTTGAAGTCTCCTCTGGAAACACCATATATTTT.

This chain links TRBV19 with TRBJ1-5; D remains ambiguous. The CDR3 runs 16 residues. The germline V and J ends were trimmed by 3 bases and 0 bases, with 12 bases remaining between them. Germline CDR1 is LNHDA and CDR2 is SQIVND (reference sequence). The CDR3: CASSMVETYSNQPQHF. The CDR3 nucleotides are TGTGCCAGTAGTATGGTAGAAACGTATAGCAATCAGCCCCAGCATTTT.

Remarks on this clone: The same CDR3 arises from other DNA sequences in this sample as well. The J gene is TRBJ1-2, the V gene TRBV19, with D uncertain. Germline loops: CDR1 LNHDA, CDR2 SQIVND (reference sequence). The CDR3 is 11 residues long. V was trimmed by 4 bases and J by 13 bases, leaving 13 bases between them. The chain's CDR3 is CASSTVGAPTF. The CDR3 coding sequence is TGTGCCAGTAGTACTGTTGGAGCGCCCACCTTC.

The chain uses TRBV30 and TRBJ1-1; D possibly corresponds to TRBD1 (6 bases). Trimming took off 8 bases at V and 1 base at J, with 14 bases between the two ends. The germline gives CDR1 GTSNPN, CDR2 SVGIG (reference sequence). The CDR3 totals 13 residues. The CDR3 coding sequence is TGTGCCCGGGGGGGCAGACCGAACACTGAAGCTTTCTTT. Residues: CARGGRPNTEAFF.

This clone was detected a few times. This rearrangement joins TRBV7-9 to TRBJ2-7; possible D gene TRBD1, 6 bases. The CDR3 totals 12 residues. Germline V gene sequence: CDR1 SEHNR, CDR2 FQNEAQ (reference sequence). V dropped 4 bases and J dropped 3 bases, with 7 bases sitting between them. The CDR3 coding sequence is TGTGCCAGCAGCTCGGGACACTACGAGCAGTACTTC. Its protein product is CASSSGHYEQYF. The full variable domain, with the rest looked up from reference TRBV7-9 and TRBJ2-7, is DTGVSQNPRHKITKRGQNVTFRCDPISEHNRLYWYRQTLGQGPEFLTYFQNEAQLEKSRLLSDRFSAERPKGSFSTLEIQRTEQGDSAMYLCASSSGHYEQYFGPGTRLTVT.

This sequence joins TRBV28 and TRBJ2-7; 9 nucleotides agree with TRBD2. CDR1 MDHEN and CDR2 SYDVKM come from the germline V gene. With V trimmed by 4 bases and J by 3 bases, 7 bases remained unmatched. This CDR3 has 15 residues. This CDR3 is CASSSPGTSSYEQYF. The DNA for the CDR3 is TGTGCCAGCAGTTCACCGGGGACTAGCAGCTACGAGCAGTACTTC.

The chain's CDR3 is CASGGVGETQYF. In DNA, the CDR3 is TGTGCCAGCGGAGGGGTCGGGGAGACCCAGTACTTC. V usage is TRBV28 and J usage is TRBJ2-5, with D tentatively TRBD2 (6 bases). The germline V gene encodes CDR1 MDHEN and CDR2 SYDVKM. V shed 8 bases and J shed 5 bases, with 12 bases lying between them. This CDR3 is built from 12 residues. Looking up the rest from reference TRBV28 and TRBJ2-5 gives the full variable domain: DVKVTQSSRYLVKRTGEKVFLECVQDMDHENMFWYRQDPGLGLRLIYFSYDVKMKEKGDIPEGYSVSREKKERFSLILESASTNQTSMYLCASGGVGETQYFGPGTRLLVL.